The present entry profiles one T cell receptor beta chain with its context. Germline loops: CDR1 KGHSH, CDR2 LQKENI. The V gene lost 2 bases and the J gene lost 7 bases, with 12 bases spanning the gap. The CDR3 sequence is 14 residues long. These data come from a study of blood T cell repertoires in COVID-19. Study-level information: The United States, Italy and Spain supplied acute and convalescent COVID-19 samples. PBMCs, B-cell-depleted T cells, or T cells were the source of the cDNA or gDNA that made up the material.

Authors' methods: Cell counts per sample came from amplifying reference gene primers. Produced via immunoSEQ multiplex PCR; TCRdb's table is partial and in-frame only. V and J calls and clone size are those listed in that table; D and trimming were worked out from the DNA. The sample shows roughly 81,000 clones, about 86% of them seen only once. Sequenced input: peripheral blood. The V and J genes are TRBV18 and TRBJ1-5, with D maybe TRBD1 (5 bases). This clonotype was obtained from an elderly man with active or convalescent COVID-19. CDR3 bases: TGTGCCAGCTCACCAGGAGGGGATGAACAGCCCCAGCATTTT. It translates to CASSPGGDEQPQHF. Variable domain in full (rest from reference TRBV18 and TRBJ1-5): NAGVMQNPRHLVRRRGQEARLRCSPMKGHSHVYWYRQLPEEGLKFMVYLQKENIIDESGMPKERFSAEFPKEGPSILRIQQVVRGDSAAYFCASSPGGDEQPQHFGDGTRLSIL.